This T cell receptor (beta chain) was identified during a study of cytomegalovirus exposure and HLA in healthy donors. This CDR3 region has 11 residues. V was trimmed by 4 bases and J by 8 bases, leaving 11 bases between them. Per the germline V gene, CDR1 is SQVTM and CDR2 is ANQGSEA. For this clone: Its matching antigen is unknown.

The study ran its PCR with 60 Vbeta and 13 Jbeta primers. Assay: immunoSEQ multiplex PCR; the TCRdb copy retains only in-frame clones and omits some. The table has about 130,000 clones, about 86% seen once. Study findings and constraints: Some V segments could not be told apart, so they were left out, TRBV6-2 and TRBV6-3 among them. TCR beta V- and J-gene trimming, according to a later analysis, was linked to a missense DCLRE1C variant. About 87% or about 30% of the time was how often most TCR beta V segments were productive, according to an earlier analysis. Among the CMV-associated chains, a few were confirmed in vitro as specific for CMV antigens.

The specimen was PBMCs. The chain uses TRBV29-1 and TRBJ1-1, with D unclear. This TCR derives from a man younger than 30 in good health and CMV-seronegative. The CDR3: CSVGGPLEAFF. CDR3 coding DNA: TGCAGCGTTGGAGGGCCACTCGAAGCTTTCTTT.